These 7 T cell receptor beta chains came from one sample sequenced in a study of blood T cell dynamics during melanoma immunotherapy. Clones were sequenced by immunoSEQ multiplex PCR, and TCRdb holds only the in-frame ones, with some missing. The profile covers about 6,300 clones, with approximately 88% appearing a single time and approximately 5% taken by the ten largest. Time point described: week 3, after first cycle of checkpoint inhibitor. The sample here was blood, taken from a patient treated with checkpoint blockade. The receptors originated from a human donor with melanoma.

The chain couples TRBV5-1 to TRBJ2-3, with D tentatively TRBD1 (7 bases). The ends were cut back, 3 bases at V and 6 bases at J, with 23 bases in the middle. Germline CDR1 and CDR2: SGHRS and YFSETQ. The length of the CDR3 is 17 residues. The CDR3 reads CASSSVTQGGGEDTQYF. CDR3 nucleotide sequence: TGCGCCAGCAGCTCTGTAACTCAGGGGGGAGGAGAGGATACGCAGTATTTT.

The DNA for the CDR3 is TGTGCCAGCAGCTCGGGGGGGGCAGACTCCTATAATTCACCCCTCCACTTT. Translated, it gives CASSSGGADSYNSPLHF. The chain carries TRBV7-9 and TRBJ1-6; tentative D call: TRBD1 (6 bases). Germline loops: CDR1 SEHNR, CDR2 FQNEAQ (reference sequence). Between the trimmed V and J ends, which lost 4 bases and 0 bases, there was a span of 13 bases. CDR3 length: 17 amino acids.

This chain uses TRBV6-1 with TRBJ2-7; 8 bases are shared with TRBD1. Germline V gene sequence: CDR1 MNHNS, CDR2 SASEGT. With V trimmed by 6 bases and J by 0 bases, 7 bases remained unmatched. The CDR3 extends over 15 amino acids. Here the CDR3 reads CASSDRGGNSYEQYF. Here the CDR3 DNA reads TGTGCCAGCAGCGACAGGGGCGGAAACTCCTACGAGCAGTACTTC.

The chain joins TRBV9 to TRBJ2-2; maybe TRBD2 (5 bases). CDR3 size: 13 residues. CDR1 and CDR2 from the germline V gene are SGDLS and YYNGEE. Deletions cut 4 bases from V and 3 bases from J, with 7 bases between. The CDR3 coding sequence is TGTGCCAGCAGCCCCGGGGACACCGGGGAGCTGTTTTTT. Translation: CASSPGDTGELFF.

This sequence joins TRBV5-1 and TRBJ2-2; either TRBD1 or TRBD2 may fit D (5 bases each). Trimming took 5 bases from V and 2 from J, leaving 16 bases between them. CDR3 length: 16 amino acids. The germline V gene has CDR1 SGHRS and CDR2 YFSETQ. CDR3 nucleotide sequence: TGCGCCAGCAGGGATGCCGGGACCGCAAACACCGGGGAGCTGTTTTTT. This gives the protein CASRDAGTANTGELFF.

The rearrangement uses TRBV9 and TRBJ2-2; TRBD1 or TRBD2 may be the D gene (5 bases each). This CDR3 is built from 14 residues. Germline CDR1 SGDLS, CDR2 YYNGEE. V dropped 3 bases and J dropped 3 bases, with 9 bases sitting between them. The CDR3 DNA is TGTGCCAGCAGCGACAGGACTCACACCGGGGAGCTGTTTTTT. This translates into CASSDRTHTGELFF.

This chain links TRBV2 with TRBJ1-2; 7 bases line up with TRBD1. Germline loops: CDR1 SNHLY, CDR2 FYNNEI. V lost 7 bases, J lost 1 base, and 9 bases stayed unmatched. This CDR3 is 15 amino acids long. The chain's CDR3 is CASKGRGIYNYGYTF. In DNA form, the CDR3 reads TGTGCCAGCAAGGGCAGGGGGATCTATAACTATGGCTACACCTTC.